The clone carrying this T cell receptor (beta chain) was observed many times. Its antigen is not known. The sample belongs to a study of regulatory T cells in long-lasting Graves disease. Overall study results and limits: The study found lower TCR diversity in persistent Graves' patients than in newly diagnosed ones.

CDR1 is MNHNS, CDR2 SASEGT, per germline. The CDR3 loop spans 15 amino acids. V was pared by 6 bases and J by 3 bases, with 5 bases of the junction left unmatched. Time point denoted: newly diagnosed GD, antithyroid drugs for less than 3 months. From RNA extracted from PBMCs, the TCR library was made. American Thyroid Association guidelines were used to diagnose Graves' disease. HTBI primers from iRepertoire and Arm-PCR of CDR3 regions yielded the TCR beta libraries. TCRdb re-called the multiplex PCR reads through MiXCR, storing one row per CDR3 protein. The sample includes about 430,000 distinct CDR3 sequences, about 15% of them seen just once. This same sample was also part of a study on T cells in Graves' hyperthyroidism and ophthalmopathy. That source notes: Researchers barred patients who had uncontrolled infection, other autoimmune disease, pregnancy or lactation.

The J gene is TRBJ1-6, the V gene TRBV6-1, with 7 bases fitting TRBD1. This TCR came from a woman aged 40 to 49 with Graves disease. Specimen: peripheral blood mononuclear cells (PBMCs), collected at new diagnosis, from a patient treated with antithyroid drugs. CDR3 protein: CASRAGTDYNSPLHF. CDR3 bases: TGTGCCAGCAGAGCCGGGACAGACTATAATTCACCCCTCCACTTT.